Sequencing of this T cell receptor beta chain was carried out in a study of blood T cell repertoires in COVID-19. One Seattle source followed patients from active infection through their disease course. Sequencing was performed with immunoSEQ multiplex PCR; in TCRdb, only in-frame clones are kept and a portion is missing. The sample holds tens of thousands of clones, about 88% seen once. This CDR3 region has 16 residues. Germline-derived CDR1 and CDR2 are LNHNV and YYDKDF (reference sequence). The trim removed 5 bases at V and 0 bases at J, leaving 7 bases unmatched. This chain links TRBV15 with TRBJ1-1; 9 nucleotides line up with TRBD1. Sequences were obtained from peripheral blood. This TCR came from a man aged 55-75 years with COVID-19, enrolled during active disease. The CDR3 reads CATSPGQGGLNTEAFF. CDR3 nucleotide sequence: TGTGCCACCAGCCCGGGACAGGGAGGATTGAACACTGAAGCTTTCTTT.